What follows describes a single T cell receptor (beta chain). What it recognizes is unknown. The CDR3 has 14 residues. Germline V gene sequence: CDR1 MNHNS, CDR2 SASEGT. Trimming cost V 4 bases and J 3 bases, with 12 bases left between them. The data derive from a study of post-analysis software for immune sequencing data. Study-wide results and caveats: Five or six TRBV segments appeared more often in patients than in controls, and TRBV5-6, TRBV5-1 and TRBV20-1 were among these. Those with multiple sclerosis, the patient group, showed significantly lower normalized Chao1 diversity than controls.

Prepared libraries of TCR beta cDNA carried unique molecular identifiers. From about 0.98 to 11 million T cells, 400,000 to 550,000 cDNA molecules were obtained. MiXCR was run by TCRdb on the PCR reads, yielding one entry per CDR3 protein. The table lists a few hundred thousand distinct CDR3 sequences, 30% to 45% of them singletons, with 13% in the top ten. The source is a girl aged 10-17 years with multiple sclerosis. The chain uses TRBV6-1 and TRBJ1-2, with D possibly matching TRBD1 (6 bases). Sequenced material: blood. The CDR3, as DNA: TGTGCCAGCAGTGGAACAGGGCGGGACTATGGCTACACCTTC. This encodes CASSGTGRDYGYTF.